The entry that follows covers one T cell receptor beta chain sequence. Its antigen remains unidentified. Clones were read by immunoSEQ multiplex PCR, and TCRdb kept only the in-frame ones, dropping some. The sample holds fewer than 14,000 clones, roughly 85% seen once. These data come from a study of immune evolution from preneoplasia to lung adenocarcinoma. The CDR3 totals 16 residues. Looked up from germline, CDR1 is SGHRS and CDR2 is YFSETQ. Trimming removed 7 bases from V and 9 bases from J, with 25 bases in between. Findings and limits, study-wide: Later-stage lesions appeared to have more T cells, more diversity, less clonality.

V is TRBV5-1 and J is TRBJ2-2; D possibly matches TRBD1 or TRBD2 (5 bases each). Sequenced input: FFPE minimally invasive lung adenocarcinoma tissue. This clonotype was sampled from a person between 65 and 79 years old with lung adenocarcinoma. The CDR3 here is CASADPGQGETRELFF. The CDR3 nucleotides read TGCGCCAGCGCCGACCCGGGGCAGGGAGAAACCAGGGAGCTGTTTTTT. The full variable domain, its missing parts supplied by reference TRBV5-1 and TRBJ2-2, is KAGVTQTPRYLIKTRGQQVTLSCSPISGHRSVSWYQQTPGQGLQFLFEYFSETQRNKGNFPGRFSGRQFSNSRSEMNVSTLELGDSALYLCASADPGQGETRELFFGEGSRLTVL.